The sequence of this T cell receptor beta chain was determined in a study of read filtering for tumor transcriptome and immune sequencing. Study at large: R-ISS stage counts were eight or nine for I, about 15 for II, 6 or 7 for III. IR-seq gave about 3.5 to 10.27 million TCR reads per sample; RNA-seq gave roughly 75 to 1,300. After DNase treatment, RNA was made into whole-transcriptome libraries.

Regarding the study as a whole: Approximately 80% of IR-seq clonotypes had one read, totaling approximately 3.5% of reads; RNA-seq: approximately 75% and 45%.

This clonotype was observed many times. Antigen specificity is unknown. The V gene's germline CDR1 is LNHDA and CDR2 SQIVND (reference sequence). This CDR3 contains 18 residues. Losses at the gene ends were 4 bases for V and 5 bases for J; bases not matched to a gene: 15. From 300 to 450 ng of RNA, a library with molecular barcoded alpha/delta and beta/gamma adaptors was made. TCRdb re-analysed the reads in MiXCR, keeping a single row per CDR3 protein. Of around 130,000 distinct CDR3 sequences listed, 10% to 15% are singletons. The sequencing input was a population of CD138-negative cells sorted from bone marrow. The receptor was isolated from a donor over 35 with multiple myeloma. The rearrangement links TRBV19 to TRBJ2-5; 11 bases align to TRBD2. This CDR3 reads CASSSRELAGVGVETQYF. The CDR3 DNA reads TGTGCCAGTAGTAGCCGGGAACTAGCGGGAGTGGGTGTCGAGACCCAGTACTTC.